What follows describes a single T cell receptor beta chain. What it binds is unknown. Patients who underwent sequencing had shown CD8+CD57+ cell expansion by flow cytometry. This record comes from a study of CD8+CD57+ T cells in acquired aplastic anemia. Study-wide results and caveats: Patient and control CD8+ Simpson's diversity was not significantly different.

Researchers used genomic DNA as the template to profile TCR beta VDJ and CDR3. From the reads, TCRdb called clonotypes with MiXCR, one entry per CDR3 protein. Altogether under 500,000 distinct CDR3 sequences are present, around a third being singletons, with the ten largest covering around 0.82%. V lost 8 bases and J lost 1; bases outside the gene matches: 4. Germline V lookup: CDR1 LNHDA, CDR2 SQIVND (reference sequence). The CDR3 loop spans 14 amino acids. This TCR derives from a human donor with aplastic anemia. The sample was sorted CD4+, CD8+, or CD8+CD57+ T cells (not recorded which) from PBMCs. The chain couples TRBV19 to TRBJ2-2, with 7 nucleotides matching TRBD1. Here the CDR3 DNA reads TGTGCCAGTGGAACAGGGGAGAACACCGGGGAGCTGTTTTTT. The encoded protein is CASGTGENTGELFF.